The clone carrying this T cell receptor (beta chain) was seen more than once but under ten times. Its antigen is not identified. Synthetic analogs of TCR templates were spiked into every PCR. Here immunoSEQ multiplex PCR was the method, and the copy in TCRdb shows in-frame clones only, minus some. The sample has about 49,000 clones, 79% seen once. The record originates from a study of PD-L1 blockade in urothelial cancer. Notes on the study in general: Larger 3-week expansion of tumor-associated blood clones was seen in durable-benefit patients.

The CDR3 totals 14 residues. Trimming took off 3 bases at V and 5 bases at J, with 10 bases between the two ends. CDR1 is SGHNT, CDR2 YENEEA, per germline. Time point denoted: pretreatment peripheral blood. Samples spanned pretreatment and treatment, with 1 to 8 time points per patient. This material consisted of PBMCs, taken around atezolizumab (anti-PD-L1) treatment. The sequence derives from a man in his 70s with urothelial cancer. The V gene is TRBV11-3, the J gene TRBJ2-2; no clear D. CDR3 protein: CASSFEADTGELFF. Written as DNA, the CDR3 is TGTGCCAGCAGCTTTGAGGCAGATACCGGGGAGCTGTTTTTT.